The T cell receptor (beta chain) under discussion was sequenced for a study of T-cell reconstitution after alpha-beta-depleted transplantation in children. As it was prepared, the TCRbeta library received unique molecular identifiers. TCRdb re-called the PCR reads through MiXCR, storing one row per CDR3 protein. The sample records approximately 400,000 distinct CDR3 sequences, about a tenth being singletons. This clonotype was recorded a few times. Deletions cut 2 bases from V and 0 bases from J, with 8 bases between. The length of the CDR3 is 14 residues. The V gene's germline CDR1 is SGHTA and CDR2 FQGNSA.

The genes are TRBV7-2 and TRBJ2-7; D remains ambiguous. Sequenced material: PBMCs from the stem cell graft donor, taken from the stem cell graft. The source is a human donor who donated a stem cell graft to a child with acute myeloid leukemia. CDR3 protein: CASSLTPGSYEQYV. Here the CDR3 DNA reads TGTGCCAGCAGCTTAACCCCGGGCTCCTACGAGCAGTACGTC.